Described below is a single T cell receptor (beta chain) sequence and its context. Authors' processing steps: Reference gene primer amplification gave nucleated cell count estimates. Measured with immunoSEQ multiplex PCR; TCRdb has only the in-frame clones, and not every one. The DNA was the basis for D and trimming; V, J and clone size are from that table. The sample comprises about 90,000 clones, around nine tenths of which are singletons, and roughly 1.2% rests with the top ten. V trimming: 6 bases; J trimming: 3 bases; junction bases outside the gene matches: 6. CDR1 SGHVS and CDR2 FQNEAQ come from the germline V gene. CDR3 length: 15 amino acids. The data originate from a study of blood T cell repertoires in COVID-19. Study at large: Collection of acute and convalescent COVID-19 samples took place in the United States, Italy and Spain.

The TCR sequence derives from a man older than 75 with active or convalescent COVID-19. The gene calls are TRBV7-8 and TRBJ1-3, with TRBD1 matching over 9 bases. The sample consisted of peripheral blood. CDR3 bases: TGTGCCAGCAGTCCGACAGGGGGGTTTGGAAACACCATATATTTT. As protein: CASSPTGGFGNTIYF.